This paragraph reports one TCR beta chain. This clone was counted a few times. Its antigen is not yet known. Base quality data are lacking; no much larger clone is found one base away. This specimen comes from a study of beta chain features in type 1 diabetes (dated by TCRdb to 2016 to 2019). As for the study more broadly: Mean age, gender distribution, total cell number and subset yield did not differ between patients and healthy donors. A total of 107,917,701 sorted cells were examined across all samples, and the number of cells per subset was strongly correlated with RNA yield. The study compared the TCRB repertoires of sorted circulating CD4+ T cell subsets in recently diagnosed type 1 diabetes patients with those in matched healthy donors. Regulatory and stem cell-like memory subsets were isolated from only 8 patients and 8 healthy donors, whereas naive and central memory subsets came from all 30 or so donors.

Study-wide conclusions, independent of this receptor: In all four CD4+ subsets, TCRB CDR3 length was moderately but significantly shorter in type 1 diabetes patients. Naive, central memory and regulatory TCRB repertoires appeared to be more alike among patients than among healthy donors. Only small numbers of individuals were included in the HLA sub-analyses, which left unresolved whether HLA type had any influence on TCRB rearrangement. Because cDNA rather than genomic DNA was sequenced, highly expressing activated cells could have been over-represented, although no difference in activation and CD3 levels was found between groups. Patients with type 1 diabetes made fewer insertions and deleted more nucleotides at VDJ recombination sites, implying thymic rearrangement abnormalities. PCR might favor shorter templates, but patient and control samples were amplified and corrected together, so any skew would affect both groups equally.

The High Capacity cDNA Reverse Transcription Kit was used to reverse transcribe all of the isolated RNA, meaning that expressed TCRB transcripts were what got sequenced. Deep immunoSEQ sequencing was performed on naive, central memory and regulatory T cell samples, with an average of roughly 4 million total reads per sample. Sorted cells were lysed in RLT buffer and RNA was extracted with DNase-treated RNeasy Micro or Mini kits, depending on cell number. To prevent cross-contamination, each cell subset was processed individually, whereas patient and healthy donor samples were processed jointly. Using the immunoSEQ multiplex PCR, TCRB sequences were amplified from cDNA into 87-bp fragments spanning the CDR3 region. Sequencing of the amplicons was performed on the Illumina HiSeq platform. Processing in the source paper ran as follows. Synthetic template baselines were used to correct PCR bias computationally, reads within Hamming distance 2 were collapsed together, and singletons that could not be merged were discarded. By aligning reads against IMGT, V, D and J genes, CDR3 length, and insertions or deletions at six rearrangement sites were assigned. Within each subset, clonotype counts were normalized to sorted cell number, after which true diversity and Gini coefficients were computed with the tcR R package. Repertoire sharing was quantified using the overlap coefficient calculated on TCRB nucleotide sequences. As a proxy for the pre-selection repertoire, out-of-frame TCRB sequences from naive cells were analyzed. TCRdb retrieved this table from immuneACCESS and kept in-frame rearrangements only. Not all clones are present; in checked studies, unresolved V genes account for under half, and no reason is known for the remainder. Clone size and V and J calls were adopted from that table, with D and trimming inferred from the DNA. The sample table holds over 500,000 clones, of which roughly a sixth were seen once. The ten largest clones take up 0.07% to 0.095% of the sample.

A single peripheral blood draw of about 116 mL on average was collected from each donor into heparinised tubes. A BD FACSAria II was used to sort naive, central memory, regulatory and stem cell-like memory CD4+ T cells with a panel that included CD45RO, CCR7, CD25, CD127, CD95 and CD27. A purity above 95% was achieved for all sorted populations. Right away, PBMCs were isolated by Lymphoprep density gradient centrifugation and were stained directly, with no culture step. So that batch effects would be minimized, each experiment stained and sorted samples in pairs, pairing one healthy donor with one patient. Sequencing was carried out using naive CD4+ T cells from blood. Taken with the paper, the label for cell subset or site translates to: true naive CD4+ T cells. The sequence was obtained from a man younger than 35 in good health.

The sequence in DNA is TGTGCCAGCAGCCCCGGACTAGTCTATGATACGCAGTATTTT. It specifies CASSPGLVYDTQYF. The V and J genes are TRBV7-3 and TRBJ2-3, and 7 junctional nucleotides match TRBD2. V loses 5 bases at its end and J loses 6 bases; junction bases beyond the gene matches: 8. From the cysteine through the phenylalanine, the CDR3 covers 14 amino acids. The read is trimmed to its CDR3 DNA, 42 bases read in frame from base 1. CDR1 and CDR2 are read off the germline V gene as SGHTA and FQGTGA.